This is a list of T cell receptor beta chains from one sample in a study of cytomegalovirus exposure and HLA in healthy donors. Sequencing was performed with immunoSEQ multiplex PCR; in TCRdb, only in-frame clones are kept and a portion is missing. The sample contains under 200,000 clones, 68% of which appear only once. Input material: PBMCs. The origin of the receptors is a woman aged 18-29 years in good health and CMV-seropositive. Both conserved end residues are part of each CDR3. The D gene is left open where the match is weak. Size values are once, few and many counts, or a class for expanded clones, and some rows have none.

D | size | J | V | CDR3 | DNA
TRBD2 | once | TRBJ2-1 | TRBV9 | CASSVSGRANEQFF | TGTGCCAGCAGCGTTAGCGGGAGGGCCAATGAGCAGTTCTTC
NA | NA | TRBJ1-5 | TRBV5-1 | CASSIGGVGSNQPQHF | TGCGCCAGCAGCATTGGAGGCGTCGGGAGCAATCAGCCCCAGCATTTT
TRBD1 | few | TRBJ2-7 | TRBV19 | CASSIGSGTVGEQYF | TGTGCCAGTAGTATTGGGTCCGGGACAGTGGGCGAGCAGTACTTC
NA | NA | TRBJ2-1 | TRBV19 | CASHEGGGLYNEQFF | TGTGCCAGCCACGAGGGGGGGGGCCTCTACAATGAGCAGTTCTTC
TRBD1 | once | TRBJ1-1 | TRBV19 | CASSIGPWTGPMNTEAFF | TGTGCCAGTAGTATTGGACCCTGGACAGGGCCCATGAACACTGAAGCTTTCTTT
NA | NA | TRBJ2-3 | TRBV19 | CASSMGRGDTQYF | TGTGCCAGTAGTATGGGTCGGGGGGATACGCAGTATTTT
TRBD1 | many | TRBJ2-1 | TRBV19 | CASRAKGQGASGEQFF | TGTGCCAGTAGAGCGAAGGGACAGGGCGCTTCTGGTGAGCAGTTCTTC
NA | once | TRBJ1-4 | TRBV9 | CASSVGQENEKLFF | TGTGCCAGCAGCGTAGGACAGGAGAATGAAAAACTGTTTTTT
TRBD1 | NA | TRBJ1-3 | TRBV4-3 | CASSQDPAGGIGNTIYF | TGCGCCAGCAGCCAAGATCCTGCAGGGGGTATTGGAAACACCATATATTTT
NA | NA | TRBJ2-4 | TRBV27 | CASSFKTPLAKNIQYF | TGTGCCAGCAGCTTTAAGACACCTCTAGCCAAAAACATTCAGTACTTC
NA | NA | TRBJ1-6 | TRBV6-5 | CASSYQGINSPLHF | TGTGCCAGCAGTTATCAGGGGATTAATTCACCCCTCCACTTT
TRBD2 | NA | TRBJ2-3 | TRBV4-1 | CASSRGLAGPTVTDTQYF | TGCGCCAGCAGCCGGGGACTAGCGGGGCCCACGGTCACAGATACGCAGTATTTT
NA | NA | TRBJ2-2 | TRBV5-1 | CASSLARGGTGELFF | TGCGCCAGCAGCTTGGCCCGGGGAGGAACCGGGGAGCTGTTTTTT
NA | NA | TRBJ2-2 | TRBV6-1 | CASSGTYTGELFF | TGTGCCAGCAGTGGCACATACACCGGGGAGCTGTTTTTT
NA | NA | TRBJ2-5 | TRBV11-1 | CASSLGIWGSQETQYF | TGTGCCAGCAGCTTAGGTATTTGGGGCTCCCAAGAGACCCAGTACTTC
NA | NA | TRBJ1-5 | TRBV19 | CASTVTPSNQPQHF | TGTGCCAGTACCGTAACACCGAGCAATCAGCCCCAGCATTTT
TRBD2 | NA | TRBJ2-1 | TRBV15 | CATSSQARPPSGQFF | TGTGCCACCAGCAGTCAAGCCCGACCCCCTAGCGGGCAGTTCTTC